A selection of T cell receptor beta chains follows, all from one sample in a study of brain metastases from non-small cell lung cancer. The table came from immunoSEQ multiplex PCR; TCRdb's copy has only in-frame clones and leaves some out. The table shows about 1,200 clones, with about 91% occurring only once. Sequencing input: tumor-adjacent normal tissue. The receptors come from a donor aged 40 or over with non-small cell lung cancer. CDR3s include the opening cysteine and the closing phenylalanine or tryptophan. A D gene is named only where the DNA matches it firmly. Rows give clone size only sometimes, using once, few, many, or a class for an expanded clone.

d_gene	abundance	j_gene	v_gene	CDR3aa	CDR3nt
NA	NA	TRBJ1-1	TRBV6-2/TRBV6-3	CASSYRWGPDEAFF	TGTGCCAGCAGTTACAGGTGGGGTCCAGATGAAGCTTTCTTT
TRBD2	once	TRBJ2-3	TRBV19	CASSIILAGDTQYF	TGTGCCAGTAGTATAATACTAGCGGGGGATACGCAGTATTTT
NA	NA	TRBJ1-4	TRBV6-5	CASRRGVYREKLFF	TGTGCCAGCAGGCGCGGGGTTTATCGTGAAAAACTGTTTTTT
NA	NA	TRBJ2-4	TRBV7-8	CASSATPTKNIQYF	TGTGCCAGCAGCGCTACGCCGACCAAAAACATTCAGTACTTC
NA	NA	TRBJ2-4	TRBV14	CASSQAGAGVSNIQYF	TGTGCCAGCAGCCAAGCGGGAGCAGGGGTTTCAAACATTCAGTACTTC
NA	NA	TRBJ1-5	TRBV3-1/TRBV3-2	CASSQSEGPSGPQHF	TGTGCCAGCAGCCAATCGGAGGGCCCGTCCGGGCCCCAGCATTTT
NA	NA	TRBJ2-4	TRBV6-5	CASSKEGGGNIQYF	TGTGCCAGCAGTAAGGAGGGGGGGGGAAACATTCAGTACTTC
NA	NA	TRBJ1-6	TRBV4-2	CASSPTQASYNSPLHF	TGTGCCAGCAGCCCGACACAGGCCTCCTATAATTCACCCCTCCACTTT
NA	once	TRBJ1-1	TRBV18	CASSPDSTINVAFF	TGTGCCAGCTCACCGGACAGTACAATAAACGTGGCTTTCTTT
NA	once	TRBJ1-5	TRBV4-3	CASSQDTGNNQPQHF	TGCGCCAGCAGCCAAGATACCGGGAACAATCAGCCCCAGCATTTT
NA	few	TRBJ1-2	TRBV2	CASSEDPGFAYGYTF	TGTGCCAGCAGTGAAGACCCGGGGTTTGCCTATGGCTACACCTTC
NA	NA	TRBJ2-7	TRBV12-3/TRBV12-4	CASSLVGQNEQYF	TGTGCCAGCAGTCTAGTAGGACAAAACGAGCAGTACTTC
NA	NA	TRBJ2-1	TRBV19	CASVDLIYNEQFF	TGTGCCAGTGTCGATTTAATCTACAATGAGCAGTTCTTC
NA	few	TRBJ2-2	TRBV2	CASSEESDTGELFF	TGTGCCAGCAGTGAAGAGAGTGACACCGGGGAGCTGTTTTTT
NA	NA	TRBJ1-5	TRBV27	CASSEITGWGQPQHF	TGTGCCAGCAGTGAAATAACGGGATGGGGCCAGCCCCAGCATTTT
NA	NA	TRBJ1-2	TRBV18	CASSLSTGLGYGYTF	TGTGCCAGCTCACTTTCGACGGGGCTAGGCTATGGCTACACCTTC
NA	NA	TRBJ2-1	TRBV7-3	CASSLRPAGGSEQFF	TGTGCCAGCAGCTTACGACCAGCAGGGGGGAGTGAGCAGTTCTTC
NA	NA	TRBJ1-5	TRBV4-1	CASSREDADNQPQHF	TGCGCCAGCAGCCGAGAAGACGCAGACAATCAGCCCCAGCATTTT
NA	NA	TRBJ1-1	TRBV7-9	CASSFEGNTEAFF	TGTGCCAGCAGCTTTGAAGGGAACACTGAAGCTTTCTTT
TRBD1	NA	TRBJ2-1	TRBV9	CASSVSVGTGARSYNEQFF	TGTGCCAGCAGCGTAAGCGTGGGGACAGGGGCGAGGTCCTACAATGAGCAGTTCTTC
TRBD1	NA	TRBJ1-2	TRBV19	CASSNPQGGAGYTF	TGTGCCAGTAGTAACCCCCAGGGGGGCGCTGGCTACACCTTC
NA	NA	TRBJ1-3	TRBV5-1	CASSLERFVDTIYF	TGCGCCAGCAGCTTGGAACGATTCGTGGACACCATATATTTT
NA	NA	TRBJ2-1	TRBV6-2/TRBV6-3	CASSLDSYNEQFF	TGTGCCAGCAGTCTAGACAGCTACAATGAGCAGTTCTTC
NA	NA	TRBJ2-3	TRBV2	CASSVSTDTQYF	TGTGCCAGCAGTGTCAGCACAGATACGCAGTATTTT
NA	NA	TRBJ1-1	TRBV9	CASSPRGERTEAFF	TGTGCCAGCAGCCCTCGCGGGGAAAGGACTGAAGCTTTCTTT
NA	NA	TRBJ2-2	TRBV5-5	CASSLGETTFGELFF	TGTGCCAGCAGCTTGGGAGAGACAACATTCGGGGAGCTGTTTTTT
NA	NA	TRBJ2-2	TRBV6-6	CASSPNGAGELFF	TGTGCCAGCAGTCCTAACGGGGCCGGGGAGCTGTTTTTT
NA	NA	TRBJ2-4	TRBV5-4	CASSSPGGAKNIQYF	TGTGCCAGCAGCTCCCCAGGCGGGGCGAAAAACATTCAGTACTTC
NA	NA	TRBJ2-3	TRBV6-5	CASKLTDTQYF	TGTGCCAGCAAACTGACAGATACGCAGTATTTT
TRBD1	NA	TRBJ1-2	TRBV27	CASSSQTGIHGYTF	TGTGCCAGCAGTTCTCAGACAGGGATTCATGGCTACACCTTC
NA	NA	TRBJ1-2	TRBV10-1	CASRSGSHPYGYTF	TGCGCCAGCAGAAGTGGGTCCCACCCTTATGGCTACACCTTC
TRBD1	NA	TRBJ1-2	TRBV30	CALRGTGGIYGYTF	TGTGCCTTGAGGGGGACAGGGGGTATCTATGGCTACACCTTC
NA	NA	TRBJ1-1	TRBV6-2/TRBV6-3	CASSYISRTENTEAFF	TGTGCCAGCAGTTATATATCCCGGACAGAGAACACTGAAGCTTTCTTT
NA	NA	TRBJ1-1	TRBV6-1	CASSEAGFVGETEAFF	TGTGCCAGCAGTGAAGCGGGGTTCGTAGGGGAGACTGAAGCTTTCTTT
NA	NA	TRBJ1-2	TRBV7-8	CASSPAPPMPEYGYTF	TGTGCCAGCAGCCCAGCCCCACCGATGCCGGAATATGGCTACACCTTC
TRBD2	once	TRBJ2-3	TRBV20-1	CSASVGGGNTDTQYF	TGCAGTGCTAGTGTAGGCGGGGGAAACACAGATACGCAGTATTTT
TRBD1	NA	TRBJ1-2	TRBV19	CASSKTGVGGYTF	TGTGCCAGTAGTAAGACAGGGGTTGGAGGCTACACCTTC
NA	NA	TRBJ1-1	TRBV5-8	CASSFRQWNTEAFF	TGTGCCAGCAGCTTTAGGCAGTGGAACACTGAAGCTTTCTTT
NA	once	TRBJ2-1	TRBV19	CASSISNGGGSFNEQFF	TGTGCCAGTAGTATCTCAAATGGGGGGGGCTCCTTCAATGAGCAGTTCTTC
NA	few	TRBJ1-1	TRBV29-1	CSAGNTEAFF	TGCAGCGCAGGGAACACTGAAGCTTTCTTT
NA	NA	TRBJ2-6	TRBV6-1	CASSEGSRGSGANVLTF	TGTGCCAGCAGTGAGGGTTCCAGGGGCTCTGGGGCCAACGTCCTGACTTTC
TRBD2	NA	TRBJ2-4	TRBV11-2	CASSSRYSGGAGMDIQYF	TGTGCCAGCAGCTCCCGGTATAGCGGGGGGGCAGGTATGGACATTCAGTACTTC
NA	NA	TRBJ1-3	TRBV7-2	CASSLQASGNTIYF	TGTGCCAGCAGCTTGCAGGCCTCTGGAAACACCATATATTTT
NA	NA	TRBJ1-1	TRBV18	CASSLSTGGNEAFF	TGTGCCAGCTCACTGTCGACGGGTGGGAATGAAGCTTTCTTT
NA	NA	TRBJ1-5	TRBV7-2	CASSPDASNQPQHF	TGTGCCAGCAGCCCCGACGCTAGCAATCAGCCCCAGCATTTT
TRBD2	NA	TRBJ2-5	TRBV18	CASSPWTSGGQETQYF	TGTGCCAGCTCACCGTGGACTAGCGGGGGACAAGAGACCCAGTACTTC
NA	NA	TRBJ1-6	TRBV14	CASSQGGWISPLHF	TGTGCCAGCAGCCAGGGAGGCTGGATTTCACCCCTCCACTTT
NA	NA	TRBJ1-1	TRBV21-1	CASRPGLGLTEAFF	TGTGCCAGCAGACCGGGACTAGGGCTCACTGAAGCTTTCTTT
NA	NA	TRBJ1-6	TRBV7-2	CASSPKIGTSNSPLHF	TGTGCCAGCAGTCCTAAGATCGGGACATCCAATTCACCCCTCCACTTT
TRBD1	NA	TRBJ2-3	TRBV5-6	CASSPTGGTDTQYF	TGTGCCAGCAGTCCGACAGGGGGCACAGATACGCAGTATTTT
TRBD1	NA	TRBJ1-1	TRBV27	CASSHPTGGIGTEAFF	TGTGCCAGCAGTCATCCGACAGGGGGCATAGGCACTGAAGCTTTCTTT
NA	NA	TRBJ1-1	TRBV9	CASSADGGNTEAFF	TGTGCCAGCAGCGCGGACGGTGGGAACACTGAAGCTTTCTTT
NA	few	TRBJ1-6	TRBV27	CASSLWDNNSPLHF	TGTGCCAGCAGTCTCTGGGACAATAATTCACCCCTCCACTTT
NA	NA	TRBJ2-1	TRBV10-3	CAISVGGAYNEQFF	TGTGCCATCAGTGTCGGAGGAGCCTACAATGAGCAGTTCTTC
NA	NA	TRBJ2-3	TRBV3-1/TRBV3-2	CASSRQDTQYF	TGTGCCAGCAGCCGGCAAGATACGCAGTATTTT
NA	NA	TRBJ1-1	TRBV4-2	CASSPSSMNTEAFF	TGTGCCAGCAGCCCTAGCAGCATGAACACTGAAGCTTTCTTT